The 30 T cell receptor beta chains reported below all come from one sample, sequenced in a study of CD8+CD57+ T cells in acquired aplastic anemia. TCR beta VDJ and CDR3 profiles were obtained from a genomic DNA template. TCRdb processed the reads anew with MiXCR; each CDR3 protein has one entry. The table includes hundreds of thousands of distinct CDR3 sequences, approximately 70% detected once. Input material: sorted CD4+, CD8+, or CD8+CD57+ T cells (not recorded which) from PBMCs. The receptors were sampled from a human donor in good health, serving as a control.

The chain employs TRBV12-5 and TRBJ2-1; 11 nucleotides align to TRBD1. The CDR3 is 17 amino acids. Germline V gene sequence: CDR1 LGHNT, CDR2 FRNRAP. J was trimmed by 5 bases and V by 5 bases; bases with no gene match: 11. The CDR3 here is CASGLRQGQGEDNEQFF. Here the CDR3 DNA reads TGTGCTAGTGGTCTTAGACAGGGACAGGGGGAAGACAATGAGCAGTTCTTC.

The chain couples TRBV10-2 to TRBJ1-2; D gene uncertain. The V and J ends lost 5 bases and 4 bases respectively, with 14 bases between them. Germline CDR1 is WSHSY and CDR2 is SAAADI. CDR3 size: 14 residues. The CDR3 region has the DNA TGCGCCAGCAGTTCGCAGGATCCGGTCTATGGCTACACCTTC. It yields the protein CASSSQDPVYGYTF.

The V and J genes are TRBV7-2 and TRBJ2-7; no definite D call. The length of the CDR3 is 15 residues. Germline lookup yields CDR1 SGHTA and CDR2 FQGNSA. Trimming left V 4 bases short and J 3 bases short, with 16 bases between. CDR3 sequence (DNA): TGTGCCAGCAGCTCCACTCCTGGTTCGGACTACGAGCAGTACTTC. Protein sequence: CASSSTPGSDYEQYF.

This clonotype was seen a single time. The conserved phenylalanine or tryptophan normally closing the CDR3 is absent here, so this likely arose from a read error. It is unclear where the CDR3 begins or ends on the DNA, so no DNA is shown, and the CDR3 is as TCRdb lists it. V gene TRBV7-7 combines with J gene TRBJ2-1; the D call of TRBD2 is as the table states it, not checked on the DNA. 13 amino acids form the CDR3, both terminal residues included. CDR1 SSHAT and CDR2 FNYEAQ come from the germline V gene (reference sequence). The CDR3 sequence: CASSPGLPGETQY.

This clonotype came up a few times. The chain has TRBV18 and TRBJ1-3; weak D call: TRBD1 (5 bases). CDR3 length: 15 residues. V lost 2 bases and J 0 bases, leaving 8 bases between the germline ends. CDR1 is KGHSH, CDR2 LQKENI, per germline. CDR3 in DNA: TGTGCCAGCTCACCAGGGGCTGACTCTGGAAACACCATATATTTT. It yields the protein CASSPGADSGNTIYF.

J is TRBJ1-3 and V is TRBV2; TRBD1 aligns across 7 bases. V was clipped by 5 bases and J by 14 bases; unmatched bases: 12. The CDR3 consists of 13 residues. Germline V lookup: CDR1 SNHLY, CDR2 FYNNEI. The CDR3 spells CASSYRGKRTVYF. The CDR3 DNA reads as TGTGCCAGCAGTTACAGGGGAAAAAGGACCGTATATTTT.

This chain links TRBV12-3 or TRBV12-4 with TRBJ1-2; no clear D. The CDR3 extends over 12 amino acids. Trimming pared 3 bases from V and 3 bases from J, leaving 5 bases between. The CDR3 region has the DNA TGTGCCAGCAGTTTCGGCGACTATGGCTACACCTTC. Protein: CASSFGDYGYTF.

The chain carries TRBV28 and TRBJ1-1; 7 nucleotides line up with TRBD1. Germline V gene sequence: CDR1 MDHEN, CDR2 SYDVKM. J lost 3 bases, V lost 5 bases, and 9 bases had no gene match. This CDR3 is 15 amino acids long. The CDR3 DNA reads as TGTGCCAGCAGTGAAGCGGCAGGACAGGACACTGAAGCTTTCTTT. It translates to CASSEAAGQDTEAFF.

This chain uses TRBV7-9 with TRBJ1-1, with D maybe TRBD1 (6 bases). Looked up from germline, CDR1 is SEHNR and CDR2 is FQNEAQ (reference sequence). The CDR3 extends over 11 amino acids. V was cut by 7 bases and J by 11 bases, with 14 bases left in between. In nucleotides, the CDR3 is TGTGCCAGCACCTGGACAGTAGAGGCTTTCTTT. Its translation is CASTWTVEAFF.

The V gene is TRBV2, the J gene TRBJ2-7; TRBD1 or TRBD2 may be the D gene (5 bases each). Trimming shortened V by 5 bases and J by 4 bases, and 18 bases separated the two germline ends. Germline-derived CDR1 and CDR2 are SNHLY and FYNNEI. This CDR3 contains 15 residues. For the CDR3, the DNA is TGTGCCAGCAGTTTAGCAACCGGGACGTGGTACGAGCAGTACTTC. This encodes CASSLATGTWYEQYF.

A note on this clonotype: At one boundary the junction diverges from the germline segment, which might be a read error. V usage is TRBV9 and J usage is TRBJ2-2, with a possible D match to TRBD1 (5 bases). Germline CDR1 is SGDLS and CDR2 is YYNGEE. The CDR3 length is 13 residues. This chain's CDR3 is CASSQASERGEQF. Written as DNA, the CDR3 is TGTGCCAGCAGCCAAGCCTCGGAAAGGGGTGAGCAGTTT. Using reference TRBV9 and TRBJ2-2 for the parts outside the CDR3, the full variable domain is DSGVTQTPKHLITATGQRVTLRCSPRSGDLSVYWYQQSLDQGLQFLIQYYNGEERAKGNILERFSAQQFPDLHSELNLSSLELGDSALYFCASSQASERGEQFGEGSRLTVL.

This clonotype was detected ten times or more. The CDR3: CASSQKWDGVYEQYF. The CDR3 region has the DNA TGTGCCAGCAGCCAAAAATGGGACGGAGTCTACGAGCAGTACTTC. The rearrangement uses TRBV7-8 and TRBJ2-7; D tentatively reads TRBD1 or TRBD2 (5 bases each). Per germline, CDR1 SGHVS and CDR2 FQNEAQ. The CDR3 sequence is 15 residues long. Trimming removed 5 bases from V and 3 bases from J, with 17 bases in between.

To note about this clonotype: Lacking the conserved final phenylalanine or tryptophan, this CDR3 likely reflects a read error. The DNA is omitted, as the CDR3 cannot be located on it reliably, and the CDR3 follows TCRdb's listing. The J gene is TRBJ1-6, the V gene TRBV7-2; TRBD1 was called by the table and not checked on the DNA. A total of 13 residues make up the CDR3, ends included. Germline V gene sequence: CDR1 SGHTA, CDR2 FQGNSA. CDR3 region: CASSQQVRSPAMS.

The DNA for the CDR3 is TGCAGTGCTAGAAAATGGGACAATTTAAATGAGCAGTTCTTC. It is translated as CSARKWDNLNEQFF. This chain links TRBV20-1 with TRBJ2-1; D possibly corresponds to TRBD1 (6 bases). The ends were cut back, 2 bases at V and 7 bases at J, with 15 bases in the middle. Germline V gene sequence: CDR1 DFQATT, CDR2 SNEGSKA (reference sequence). The CDR3 consists of 14 residues.

The chain employs TRBV5-4 and TRBJ1-4; D call uncertain. This CDR3 contains 17 residues. The germline CDR1 and CDR2 sequences are SGHNT and YYREEE (reference sequence). Trimming pared 4 bases from V and 5 bases from J, leaving 21 bases between. The CDR3 sequence is CASSRERVGLLNEKLFF. In DNA form, the CDR3 reads TGTGCCAGCAGCCGGGAGAGGGTTGGACTATTAAATGAAAAACTGTTTTTT. Complete variable domain (other parts from reference TRBV5-4 and TRBJ1-4): ETGVTQSPTHLIKTRGQQVTLRCSSQSGHNTVSWYQQALGQGPQFIFQYYREEENGRGNFPPRFSGLQFPNYSSELNVNALELDDSALYLCASSRERVGLLNEKLFFGSGTQLSVL.

The V gene is TRBV6-5, the J gene TRBJ2-7, with 7 bases fitting TRBD2. Germline-derived CDR1 and CDR2 are MNHEY and SVGAGI. The CDR3 sequence is 12 residues long. Germline trimming cut 7 bases from V and 6 bases from J; bases unmatched to any gene: 6. CDR3 region: CASISSGGEQYF. The CDR3 DNA sequence: TGTGCCAGCATCTCCTCGGGGGGCGAGCAGTACTTC.

This clonotype was counted ten times or more. The V and J genes are TRBV6-6 and TRBJ1-1; 9 nucleotides line up with TRBD1. Germline CDR1 and CDR2: MNHNY and SVGAGI (reference sequence). This CDR3 is 15 amino acids long. Trimming removed 4 bases from V and 2 bases from J; junction bases left unmatched: 5. As DNA, the CDR3 is TGTGCCAGCAGTTTCGCGACAGGGGGTAACACTGAAGCTTTCTTT. It translates to CASSFATGGNTEAFF.

Points on this clonotype: The junction departs from the called germline gene at one end, perhaps through a read error. This sequence joins TRBV2 and TRBJ2-5; possible D gene TRBD1, 6 bases. The CDR3 totals 15 residues. The germline V gene encodes CDR1 SNHLY and CDR2 FYNNEI. The CDR3 loop reads CASSLGTIGSETQHF. The CDR3 bases are TGTGCCAGCAGTTTGGGGACAATTGGCTCGGAGACCCAGCACTTC.

This clonotype was found a few times. A much larger clone lies one base from this, so it may be a read error. V is TRBV2 and J is TRBJ2-1, with 10 bases matching TRBD1. In germline, CDR1 is SNHLY, CDR2 FYNNEI. The CDR3 is 12 amino acids. DNA of the CDR3: TGTGCCGGGGACAGGGGATGGAATGAGCAGTCCTTC. It specifies CAGDRGWNEQSF. The whole variable domain, filled in from reference TRBV2 and TRBJ2-1, reads EPEVTQTPSHQVTQMGQEVILRCVPISNHLYFYWYRQILGQKVEFLVSFYNNEISEKSEIFDDQFSVERPDGSNFTLKIRSTKLEDSAMYFCAGDRGWNEQSFGPGTRLTVL.

The chain combines TRBV12-3 or TRBV12-4 with TRBJ2-3, with a weak D call TRBD2 (5 bases). This CDR3 spans 14 amino acids. Trimming left V 6 bases short and J 0 bases short, with 10 bases between. CDR3 nucleotide sequence: TGTGCCAGCAGCCCCGGGATTAGCACAGATACGCAGTATTTT. It codes for CASSPGISTDTQYF.

A word on this clonotype: Sequence at one end of the junction differs from germline and may be a read error. The chain uses TRBV20-1 and TRBJ2-7, with 8 bases aligning to TRBD2. Germline V gene sequence: CDR1 DFQATT, CDR2 SNEGSKA (reference sequence). The CDR3 is 12 residues long. CDR3 in DNA: TGCAGTGCCAGAGGCGGGGGGTACACCGAGTACTTC. Protein sequence: CSARGGGYTEYF.

V usage is TRBV20-1 and J usage is TRBJ2-3; the D gene is possibly TRBD1 (5 bases). The germline V gene has CDR1 DFQATT and CDR2 SNEGSKA (reference sequence). The CDR3 runs to 14 residues. V was cut by 3 bases and J by 2 bases, with 12 bases left in between. This CDR3 is CSARGRAHTDTQYF. Written as DNA, the CDR3 is TGCAGTGCTAGGGGGCGAGCCCACACAGATACGCAGTATTTT.

The table lists this clonotype with many counts. The chain carries TRBV9 and TRBJ2-7; 7 positions match TRBD2. This CDR3 contains 14 residues. Germline CDR1 SGDLS, CDR2 YYNGEE. V shed 4 bases and J 1 base; nucleotides not matched to a gene: 5. Here the CDR3 DNA reads TGTGCCAGCAGCCCCAGGACTAGTTCCTACGAGCAGTACTTC. Its translation: CASSPRTSSYEQYF.

J is TRBJ2-5 and V is TRBV28; 11 nucleotides agree with TRBD2. The trim removed 3 bases at V and 2 bases at J, leaving 8 bases unmatched. Germline assignment: CDR1 MDHEN and CDR2 SYDVKM. This CDR3 has 17 residues. The CDR3 region is CASSLELAGATQETQYF. As DNA, the CDR3 is TGTGCCAGCAGTTTGGAACTAGCGGGGGCTACACAAGAGACCCAGTACTTC. The whole variable domain, filled in from reference TRBV28 and TRBJ2-5, reads DVKVTQSSRYLVKRTGEKVFLECVQDMDHENMFWYRQDPGLGLRLIYFSYDVKMKEKGDIPEGYSVSREKKERFSLILESASTNQTSMYLCASSLELAGATQETQYFGPGTRLLVL.

In DNA form, the CDR3 reads TGTGCCAGCAGTCCACAGGGTAAAAATTCACCCCTCCACTTT. Amino acid sequence: CASSPQGKNSPLHF. The chain has TRBV12-3 or TRBV12-4 and TRBJ1-6; tentative D call: TRBD1 (6 bases). CDR3 size: 14 residues. Trimming removed 5 bases at V and 7 bases at J, with 12 bases between.

This clonotype was observed a single time. The genes are TRBV20-1 and TRBJ1-5; D uncertain. V dropped 6 bases and J dropped 11 bases, with 20 bases sitting between them. Germline CDR1 is DFQATT and CDR2 is SNEGSKA (reference sequence). CDR3 length: 13 amino acids. CDR3 sequence reads: CSAKFNHNHTQHF. The CDR3 DNA reads TGCAGTGCCAAATTCAACCACAATCACACCCAGCATTTT.

A note on this clonotype: A read error may account for a junction end that differs from germline. The chain recombines TRBV20-1 with TRBJ2-5; weak D call: TRBD2 (5 bases). The CDR3 has 11 residues. Per germline, CDR1 DFQATT and CDR2 SNEGSKA (reference sequence). CDR3 residues: CSATDGVADNF. The CDR3 coding sequence is TGCAGTGCTACAGACGGGGTTGCGGATAACTTT.

The V gene is TRBV5-4, the J gene TRBJ2-7, with TRBD2 identical over 10 bases. CDR3 length: 15 amino acids. Germline values: CDR1 SGHNT, CDR2 YYREEE (reference sequence). J was trimmed by 7 bases and V by 5 bases; bases with no gene match: 12. CDR3 bases: TGTGCCAGCAGGGCAATCCTACTAGCGGGGCTTGAGCAGTACTTC. Protein: CASRAILLAGLEQYF.

As concerns this clonotype: The CDR3 ends on some other residue instead of the conserved phenylalanine or tryptophan, so this is likely a read error. The DNA is omitted, as the CDR3 cannot be located on it reliably, and the CDR3 follows TCRdb's listing. The chain couples TRBV2 to TRBJ1-6; no check of the table's D call, TRBD1, against the DNA was made. In germline, CDR1 is SNHLY, CDR2 FYNNEI. The CDR3 contains 16 residues when both ends are counted. The CDR3 sequence: CASGTDQETQYFGPGT.

This chain joins TRBV7-9 and TRBJ2-5; no clear D. The J call may be faulty, since TRBJ2-1 better matches the DNA end. CDR1 and CDR2 (germline): SEHNR, FQNEAQ (reference sequence). The CDR3 has 13 residues. The CDR3, as DNA: TGTGCCAGCAGCTTAGCAGGGTCTCGTGAGCAGTTCTTC. Amino acids: CASSLAGSREQFF.